This T cell receptor (beta chain) originates from a study of blood T cell repertoires in COVID-19. Study overall: The origin of the acute and convalescent COVID-19 samples was the United States, Italy and Spain. The analysed material was cDNA or gDNA that came from T cells, B-cell-depleted T cells, or PBMCs.

The authors' processing: Estimated nucleated cell counts came from reference gene primer amplification. The method was immunoSEQ multiplex PCR; TCRdb's version includes in-frame clones alone and lacks a portion of them. Clone size and the V and J calls come from that table; the DNA yielded D and trimming. The sample records 55,000 to 75,000 clones, about 81% being singletons. Trimming cost V 1 base and J 0 bases, with 11 bases left between them. This CDR3 is built from 15 residues. The V gene's germline CDR1 is SGHRS and CDR2 YFSETQ. The rearrangement uses TRBV5-1 and TRBJ2-7; no clear D. This clonotype originated in a human donor in a cohort sampled during active COVID-19. The sequencing sample was made of peripheral blood. CDR3 region: CASSLLPWSSYEQYF. The DNA of the CDR3 is TGCGCCAGCAGCTTGCTCCCCTGGAGCTCCTACGAGCAGTACTTC.